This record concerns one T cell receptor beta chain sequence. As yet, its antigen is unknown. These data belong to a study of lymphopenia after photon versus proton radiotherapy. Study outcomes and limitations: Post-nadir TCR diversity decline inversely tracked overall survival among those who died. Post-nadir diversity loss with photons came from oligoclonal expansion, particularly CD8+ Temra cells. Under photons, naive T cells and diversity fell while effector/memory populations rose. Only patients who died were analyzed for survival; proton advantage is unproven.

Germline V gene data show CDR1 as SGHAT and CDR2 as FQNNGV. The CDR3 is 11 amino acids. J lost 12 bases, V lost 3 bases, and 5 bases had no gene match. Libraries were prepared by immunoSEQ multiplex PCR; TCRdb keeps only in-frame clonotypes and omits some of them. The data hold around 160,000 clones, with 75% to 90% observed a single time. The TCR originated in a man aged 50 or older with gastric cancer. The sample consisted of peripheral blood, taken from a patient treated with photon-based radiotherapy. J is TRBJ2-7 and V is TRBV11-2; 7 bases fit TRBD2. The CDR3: CASSLSGTPYF. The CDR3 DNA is TGTGCCAGCAGCTTGAGCGGGACCCCGTACTTC.